This T cell receptor (beta chain) is drawn from a study of T-cell memory formation after mild COVID-19. Study-wide background: TCR clusters were mostly donor specific.

By frequency in the sample, this clonotype is medium-sized. The CDR3 extends over 12 amino acids. Germline V gives CDR1 ENHRY, CDR2 SYGVKD. Between the trimmed V and J ends, which lost 4 bases and 6 bases, there was a span of 9 bases. MiXCR was run by TCRdb on the 5' RACE reads, yielding one entry per CDR3 protein. The table records tens of thousands of distinct CDR3 sequences, 21% of them present only once. Sequencing was done on a sample of PBMCs or a T cell subset sorted from them (not recorded which). This receptor was identified in an adult who had mild COVID-19 (a few samples of this study predate the infection). Cell type and time point are not known. The rearrangement links TRBV10-3 to TRBJ1-2, with D possibly matching TRBD1 (5 bases). The CDR3 nucleotides read TGTGCCATCAGTGGCAGGGATCATGGCTACACCTTC. Protein: CAISGRDHGYTF.